This T cell receptor beta chain was sequenced in a study of Ad26.COV2.S vaccination and SARS-CoV-2 variants. Study information: The donor belonged to the COV1001 Ad26.COV2.S trial arm. Study findings and constraints: The TCR breadth and depth analyses may have understated or missed part of the total T cell responses.

Notes on this clone: Its antigen is undetermined.

Noted treatment: roughly 19 received Ad26.COV2.S at low or high dose, single or two shots; several received placebo; per-sample allocation not given. Sampling took place 63 days after the first vaccine or placebo injection. Wuhan-strain spike was delivered by a replication-incompetent Ad26 vector. Profiling relied on immunoSEQ multiplex PCR, and the TCRdb table lists in-frame clones only, not all of them. This table holds approximately 460,000 clones, roughly nine tenths found once. The CDR3 runs to 14 residues. V lost 10 bases to trimming and J lost 3 bases; unmatched junction nucleotides: 11. Germline assignment: CDR1 LNHDA and CDR2 SQIVND (reference sequence).

Material: peripheral blood, obtained in a trial of Ad26.COV2.S vaccine versus placebo. This chain joins TRBV19 and TRBJ1-2, with TRBD1 identical over 7 bases. This receptor was identified in a person aged 18 to 59 who received the Ad26.COV2.S COVID-19 vaccine or a placebo. For the CDR3, the DNA is TGTGCCACACAGACAGGGACCAGGGACTATGGCTACACCTTC. This sequence encodes CATQTGTRDYGYTF.